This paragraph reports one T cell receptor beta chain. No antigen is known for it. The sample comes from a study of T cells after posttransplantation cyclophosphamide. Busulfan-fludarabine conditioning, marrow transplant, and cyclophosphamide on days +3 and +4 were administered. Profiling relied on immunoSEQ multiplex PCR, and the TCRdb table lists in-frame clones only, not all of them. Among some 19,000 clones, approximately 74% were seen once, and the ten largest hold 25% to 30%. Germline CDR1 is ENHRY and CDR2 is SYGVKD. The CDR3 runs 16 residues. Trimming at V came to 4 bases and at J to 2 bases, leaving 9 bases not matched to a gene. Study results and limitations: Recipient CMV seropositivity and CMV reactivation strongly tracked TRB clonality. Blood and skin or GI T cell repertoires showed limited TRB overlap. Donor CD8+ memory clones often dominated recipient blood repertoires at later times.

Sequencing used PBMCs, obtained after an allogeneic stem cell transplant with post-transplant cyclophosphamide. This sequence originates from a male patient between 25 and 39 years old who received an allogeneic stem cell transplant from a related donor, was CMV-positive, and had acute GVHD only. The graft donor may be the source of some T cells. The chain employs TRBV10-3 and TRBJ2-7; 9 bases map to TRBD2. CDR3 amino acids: CAISGSAGGVPYEQYF. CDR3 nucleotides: TGTGCCATCAGTGGATCTGCGGGGGGGGTCCCCTACGAGCAGTACTTC.